The 7 T cell receptor beta chains below were found in one sample sequenced in a study of CD8+ T cells in alopecia areata. Treatment indicated: oral pan-JAK inhibitor, 5-10 mg twice daily. Following extraction, RNA underwent reverse transcription to cDNA, which served as the sequencing template. The protocol was immunoSEQ multiplex PCR, while the TCRdb copy is restricted to in-frame clones and leaves out a portion. The table has about 190,000 clones, 60% seen once. Sequenced here: CD4+ T cells sorted from blood, sampled at week 4, from a patient treated with tofacitinib. All receptors come from a human donor with alopecia areata.

The rearrangement joins TRBV28 to TRBJ2-5; 7 nucleotides match TRBD2. Looked up from germline, CDR1 is MDHEN and CDR2 is SYDVKM. This CDR3 region has 13 residues. After removal of 8 bases from V and 5 bases from J, the junction contained 8 bases not matched to a gene. Here the CDR3 DNA reads TGTGCCAGCGGACGAGGGAGGGATGAGACCCAGTACTTC. Amino acid sequence: CASGRGRDETQYF.

The sample holds a few counts of this clone. V is TRBV21-1 and J is TRBJ1-5. TRBV21-1 has pseudogene status. CDR3 length: 15 residues. The CDR3 region is CASGSPQLSNQPQHF. The CDR3 DNA sequence: TGTGCCAGCGGGTCGCCCCAGTTAAGTAATCAGCCCCAGCATTTT.

The chain carries TRBV30 and TRBJ1-1; the match to TRBD1 covers 8 bases. The CDR3 sequence is 13 residues long. From germline, CDR1 is GTSNPN and CDR2 SVGIG (reference sequence). V trimming: 3 bases; J trimming: 4 bases; junction bases outside the gene matches: 4. CDR3 DNA sequence: TGTGCCTGGAGAGCGGACAGGGCCACTGAAGCTTTCTTT. Translating it yields CAWRADRATEAFF. Based on the CDR3 plus reference TRBV30 and TRBJ1-1, the full variable domain is SQTIHQWPATLVQPVGSPLSLECTVEGTSNPNLYWYRQAAGRGLQLLFYSVGIGQISSEVPQNLSASRPQDRQFILSSKKLLLSDSGFYLCAWRADRATEAFFGQGTRLTVV.

A few counts support this clone. V is TRBV28 and J is TRBJ2-7; tentative D call: TRBD2 (5 bases). Germline loops: CDR1 MDHEN, CDR2 SYDVKM. The germline V and J ends were trimmed by 5 bases and 0 bases, with 14 bases remaining between them. CDR3 length equals 15 residues. This CDR3 reads CASSKETGNSYEQYF. The DNA of the CDR3 is TGTGCCAGCAGTAAGGAGACCGGGAACTCCTACGAGCAGTACTTC. Drawing the rest from reference TRBV28 and TRBJ2-7, the complete variable domain is DVKVTQSSRYLVKRTGEKVFLECVQDMDHENMFWYRQDPGLGLRLIYFSYDVKMKEKGDIPEGYSVSREKKERFSLILESASTNQTSMYLCASSKETGNSYEQYFGPGTRLTVT.

The chain links TRBV5-1 to TRBJ1-1; no clear D. V lost 4 bases and J lost 0, with 13 bases in between. The CDR3 loop spans 15 amino acids. CDR1 and CDR2 from the germline V gene are SGHRS and YFSETQ. The CDR3 loop is CASSVIGRLNTEAFF. CDR3 nucleotides: TGCGCCAGCAGCGTGATCGGCCGGCTGAACACTGAAGCTTTCTTT.

The chain is built from TRBV6-1 and TRBJ1-6, with TRBD1 as a possible D gene (6 bases). V was clipped by 6 bases and J by 12 bases, with 12 bases between them. The CDR3 sequence is 12 residues long. Germline CDR1 and CDR2: MNHNS and SASEGT. The CDR3 here is CASSPYREPLHF. For the CDR3, the DNA is TGTGCCAGCAGCCCCTACAGGGAACCCCTCCACTTT.

This clone was counted only a few times. The V gene is TRBV9, the J gene TRBJ2-2; unclear D gene. Germline CDR1 and CDR2: SGDLS and YYNGEE. V shed 7 bases and J shed 6 bases, with 10 bases lying between them. This CDR3 is built from 12 residues. CDR3 sequence: CASALLAGELFF. CDR3 nucleotides: TGTGCCAGCGCCCTTCTAGCCGGGGAGCTGTTTTTT.